This T cell receptor beta chain appears in the sequencing data of a study of regulatory T cells in long-lasting Graves disease (dated by TCRdb to the early 2020s). Study-wide context: Persistent Graves' disease meant more than 5 years of antithyroid drug treatment with TSH receptor autoantibodies that stayed positive. Peripheral blood TCR sequencing and RNA sequencing compared persistent Graves' disease patients with newly diagnosed Graves' disease patients. The study took place in China and was registered as a clinical trial. A total of 35 or so samples were covered by TCR sequencing, comprising some 13 persistent and 20 newly diagnosed Graves' disease patients. In the clinical cohort, patients with persistent Graves' disease had used antithyroid drugs for an average of roughly 10 years. Results the study describes overall, beyond this receptor: Only the TCR beta chain was sequenced and analyzed. Preferential use of TRBV28, TRBJ1-2 and TRBJ2-5 was observed in persistent disease, whereas TRBV20-1 and TRBJ2-1 were favored in newly diagnosed disease. Because the primary lesion, thyroid tissue, could not be accessed, the study looked at peripheral blood alone. The authors noted that the small sample size was a limitation that may lower accuracy. Compared with newly diagnosed patients, patients with persistent Graves' disease had lower TCR Shannon entropy and fewer highly expanded clones, which suggests clonal expansion. Persistent patients shared more public clonotypes among themselves (fewer than 3,000) than newly diagnosed patients did (roughly 920).

Libraries were prepared through multiplex PCR. Sequencing was performed on an Illumina HiSeq 4000. CDR3 regions were amplified by Arm-PCR with iRepertoire HTBI primers to construct TCR beta libraries. Before sequencing, the PCR products went through gel purification. The authors' analysis ran thus. Across samples, 60 to 80 TRBV and 13 to 15 TRBJ segments were identified and used for gene usage analysis of CDR3 amino acid clonotypes. COPE and FqMerger were used to merge the filtered high-quality paired reads into contigs. BLAST was used to align contigs to the IMGT TRBV, TRBD and TRBJ reference genes, and CDR3 was defined following IMGT. Highly expanded clones were defined as clonotypes with a frequency above 0.1%. Shannon entropy served as the measure of repertoire diversity, while the Gini coefficient captured V-J evenness. A clonotype found in more than one individual was treated as public. TCRdb redid the processing of the public reads, applying fastp at Q25 and MiXCR, and retained in-frame beta chains. Each CDR3 protein gets just one entry, which takes the most common genes and DNA from the rows behind it. TCRdb, rather than the study authors, made the V and J calls. This sample lists roughly 400,000 distinct CDR3 sequences; roughly a fifth were detected once. Roughly an eighth of the sample belongs to the ten largest clones.

This clonotype was seen many times. Its cognate antigen has yet to be identified. One base away there is no much larger clone; base qualities are not given. The time point label on this specimen signifies: persistent/refractory GD, antithyroid drugs over 5 years with positive TRAb. For both TCR sequencing and RNA sequencing, RNA was extracted from PBMCs using TRIzol. Graves' disease was diagnosed according to American Thyroid Association guidelines. Patients for the study were recruited at an endocrinology department in Xi'an, China. From each patient, about 8.9 milliliters of peripheral blood was collected into an EDTA anticoagulant tube. Ficoll Paque Plus density gradient separation was used to isolate PBMCs, and no additional T cell sorting was done. An Agilent 2100 Bioanalyzer and agarose gel were used to check RNA quality, and a NanoDrop 2000 was used to measure RNA concentration. The germline V gene (reference sequence) sets CDR1 to SEHNR and CDR2 to FQNEAQ. The CDR3 starts with the cysteine, ends with the phenylalanine, and has 15 residues. Kept here is only the CDR3 DNA, which spans 45 bases and is read in frame from base 1. A distance of 17 bases separates the germline ends of V and J, which lose 4 bases and 4 bases respectively.

The receptor was isolated from a female donor with Graves disease. The V gene is TRBV7-9 and the J gene is TRBJ2-7, and perhaps TRBD1 as D gene, on 6 matching bases. The input for sequencing was peripheral blood mononuclear cells (PBMCs), taken when the disease was refractory, from a patient treated with antithyroid drugs. Here is the DNA: TGTGCCAGCAGCTCCCGAACAGGGAGATTTTACGAGCAGTACTTC. The encoded protein is CASSSRTGRFYEQYF.